The T cell receptor (beta chain) under discussion was sequenced for a study of monozygotic twins with inflammatory bowel disease. General observations from the study: Different subtypes (of T cells) could not be told apart from one another.

Every TCR library used approximately 3,400 ng of total RNA. Addition of UMIs with a 6-nucleotide sample barcode was achieved by template switching. TCRdb reprocessed the 5' RACE reads and reports one entry per CDR3 protein, with no DNA. Recorded for this sample: about 450,000 distinct CDR3 sequences. Blood samples, whole and unsorted for T cells, yielded the isolated total RNA. The V gene's germline CDR1 is LGHNA and CDR2 YSLEER. The CDR3 length is 15 residues. With regard to this clonotype: Its specificity is unknown.

The rearrangement uses TRBV4-3 and TRBJ1-1. The receptor was derived from a human donor with ulcerative colitis or Crohn's disease, or a healthy co-twin of an affected twin (not recorded which). Sample: blood. This chain's CDR3 is CASSQETMGLSTAFF.